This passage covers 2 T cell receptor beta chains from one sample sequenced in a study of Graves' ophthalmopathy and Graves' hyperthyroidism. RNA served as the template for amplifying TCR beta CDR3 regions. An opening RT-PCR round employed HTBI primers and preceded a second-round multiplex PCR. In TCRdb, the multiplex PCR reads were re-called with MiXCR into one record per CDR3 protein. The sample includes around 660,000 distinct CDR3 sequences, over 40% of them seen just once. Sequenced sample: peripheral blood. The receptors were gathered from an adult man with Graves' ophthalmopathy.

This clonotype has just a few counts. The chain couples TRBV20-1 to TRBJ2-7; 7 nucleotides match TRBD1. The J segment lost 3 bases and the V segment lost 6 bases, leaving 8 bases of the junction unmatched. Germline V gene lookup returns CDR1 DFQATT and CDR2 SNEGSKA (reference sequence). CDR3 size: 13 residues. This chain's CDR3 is CSAAGTVDYEQYF. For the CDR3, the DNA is TGCAGTGCAGCCGGGACAGTAGACTACGAGCAGTACTTC.

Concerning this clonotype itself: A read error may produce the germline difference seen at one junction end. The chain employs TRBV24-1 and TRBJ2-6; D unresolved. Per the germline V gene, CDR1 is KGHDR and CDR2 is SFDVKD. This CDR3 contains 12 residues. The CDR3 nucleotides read TGTGTCACCAGTGCCGGGGCCAACGTCCTGACTTTC. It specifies CVTSAGANVLTF.